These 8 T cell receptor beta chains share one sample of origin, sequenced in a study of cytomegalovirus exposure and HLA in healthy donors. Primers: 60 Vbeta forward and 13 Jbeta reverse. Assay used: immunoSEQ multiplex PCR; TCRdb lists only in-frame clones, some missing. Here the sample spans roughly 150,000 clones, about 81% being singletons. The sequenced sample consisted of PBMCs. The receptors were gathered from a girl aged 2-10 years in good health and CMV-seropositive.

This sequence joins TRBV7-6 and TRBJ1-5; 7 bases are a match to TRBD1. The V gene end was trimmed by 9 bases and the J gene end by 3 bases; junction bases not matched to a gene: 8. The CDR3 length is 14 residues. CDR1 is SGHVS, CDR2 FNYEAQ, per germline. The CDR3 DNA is TGTGCCAGGGAGGGACAGTTTTCCAATCAGCCCCAGCATTTT. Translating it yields CAREGQFSNQPQHF. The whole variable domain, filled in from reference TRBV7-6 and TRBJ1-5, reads GAGVSQSPRYKVTKRGQDVALRCDPISGHVSLYWYRQALGQGPEFLTYFNYEAQQDKSGLPNDRFSAERPEGSISTLTIQRTEQRDSAMYRCAREGQFSNQPQHFGDGTRLSIL.

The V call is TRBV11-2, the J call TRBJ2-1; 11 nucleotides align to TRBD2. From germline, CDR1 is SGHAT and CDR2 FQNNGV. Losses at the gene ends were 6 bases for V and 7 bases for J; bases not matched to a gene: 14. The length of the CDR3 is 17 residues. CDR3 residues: CASRSLKLAGVVNEQFF. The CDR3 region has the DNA TGTGCCAGCAGATCCCTTAAACTAGCGGGAGTCGTTAATGAGCAGTTCTTC.

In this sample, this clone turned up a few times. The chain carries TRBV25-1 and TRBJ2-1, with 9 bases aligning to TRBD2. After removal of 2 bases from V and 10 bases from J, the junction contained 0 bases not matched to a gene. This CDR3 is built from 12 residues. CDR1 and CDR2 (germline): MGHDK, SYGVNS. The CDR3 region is CASSELAGEQFF. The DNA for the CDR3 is TGTGCCAGCAGTGAACTAGCGGGGGAGCAGTTCTTC.

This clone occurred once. The CDR3 DNA reads TGTGCCAGCAGTGAAGCGCTGGGGGGATTCAGCAATCAGCCCCAGCATTTT. It codes for CASSEALGGFSNQPQHF. The chain uses TRBV6-1 and TRBJ1-5; possibly TRBD1 for D (5 bases). From germline, CDR1 is MNHNS and CDR2 SASEGT. The CDR3 sequence is 17 residues long. The V end was cut by 0 bases, the J end by 1 base, with 13 bases between.

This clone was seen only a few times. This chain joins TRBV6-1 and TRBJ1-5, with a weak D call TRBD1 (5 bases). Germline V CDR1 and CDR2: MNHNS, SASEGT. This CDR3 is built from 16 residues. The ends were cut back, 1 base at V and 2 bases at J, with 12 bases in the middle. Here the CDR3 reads CASSEGFAGGNQPQHF. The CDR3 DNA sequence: TGTGCCAGCAGTGAAGGGTTCGCGGGGGGCAATCAGCCCCAGCATTTT.

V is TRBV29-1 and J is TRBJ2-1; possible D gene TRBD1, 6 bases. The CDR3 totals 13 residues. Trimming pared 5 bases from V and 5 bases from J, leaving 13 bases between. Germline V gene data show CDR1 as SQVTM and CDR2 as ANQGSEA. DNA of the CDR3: TGCAGCGTTCCCTCCCCAGGGGACAATGAGCAGTTCTTC. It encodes CSVPSPGDNEQFF.

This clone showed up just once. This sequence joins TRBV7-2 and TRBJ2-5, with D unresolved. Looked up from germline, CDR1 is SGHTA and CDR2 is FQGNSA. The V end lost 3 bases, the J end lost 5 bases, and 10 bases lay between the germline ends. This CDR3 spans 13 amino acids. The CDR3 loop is CASSLSASETQYF. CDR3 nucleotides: TGTGCCAGCAGCTTGTCAGCGTCGGAGACCCAGTACTTC.

The CDR3 reads CASSLGDRRGLAGVVHSTDTQYF. The CDR3 DNA sequence: TGCGCCAGCAGCTTGGGGGACAGGCGGGGACTAGCGGGTGTCGTGCACAGTACAGATACGCAGTATTTT. This sequence joins TRBV5-1 and TRBJ2-3; 12 bases map to TRBD2. The length of the CDR3 is 23 residues. V lost 0 bases, J lost 3 bases, and 23 bases stayed unmatched. From germline, CDR1 is SGHRS and CDR2 YFSETQ. Complete variable domain (other parts from reference TRBV5-1 and TRBJ2-3): KAGVTQTPRYLIKTRGQQVTLSCSPISGHRSVSWYQQTPGQGLQFLFEYFSETQRNKGNFPGRFSGRQFSNSRSEMNVSTLELGDSALYLCASSLGDRRGLAGVVHSTDTQYFGPGTRLTVL.